This is a list of T cell receptor beta chains from one sample in a study of T cell responses to AZD1222 COVID-19 vaccine. Data came from immunoSEQ multiplex PCR; TCRdb stores just in-frame clones and leaves some out. The sample has about 190,000 clones; roughly 92% are singletons. Material: peripheral blood, obtained on day 0 of AZD1222 vaccination. The receptors derive from an adult in good health. CDR3s include the opening cysteine and the closing phenylalanine or tryptophan. A D gene is named only where the DNA matches it firmly. The listing skips clone size in some rows; elsewhere it reads once, few, many or a size class.

TRBJ2-7	-	-	12	TRBV30	TGTGCCTCCGGGGGAGGGGGCTACGAGCAGTACTTC	CASGGGGYEQYF
TRBJ1-4	-	TRBD1	17	TRBV7-9	TGTGCCAGCAGCCCCCCGGGACAGCGTGCAACTAATGAAAAACTGTTTTTT	CASSPPGQRATNEKLFF
TRBJ1-6	-	-	12	TRBV6-5	TGTGCCAGCAGTTACTCGGATTCACCCCTCCACTTT	CASSYSDSPLHF
TRBJ1-1	-	-	15	TRBV19	TGTGCCAGTAGTGCCTACGGGCCTCTGAGGGCTGAAGCTTTCTTT	CASSAYGPLRAEAFF
TRBJ1-2	-	TRBD1	17	TRBV4-2	TGTGCCAGCAGCCAAGATGTGGACAGGGGGCTGACTTATGGCTACACCTTC	CASSQDVDRGLTYGYTF
TRBJ1-1	-	TRBD1	17	TRBV7-9	TGTGCCAGCAGCCAAGAGGGGACGGGACAGGGCAACACTGAAGCTTTCTTT	CASSQEGTGQGNTEAFF
TRBJ1-1	-	TRBD1	14	TRBV10-3	TGTGCCATCAGTGAAGGACAGGGGAGGACTGAAGCTTTCTTT	CAISEGQGRTEAFF
TRBJ1-2	-	-	16	TRBV18	TGTGCCAGCTCACCACCACTGGGAGGTAGTGGCTATGGCTACACCTTC	CASSPPLGGSGYGYTF
TRBJ1-4	-	-	17	TRBV19	TGTGCCAGTAGTATGGTCCACGGCGGGTCAACTAATGAAAAACTGTTTTTT	CASSMVHGGSTNEKLFF
TRBJ1-5	-	-	12	TRBV28	TGTGCCAGCACCACCGGCGATCAGCCCCAGCATTTT	CASTTGDQPQHF
TRBJ1-5	-	TRBD1	13	TRBV5-4	TGTGCCAGCAGTTGGGACAGGGAGATGCCCCAGCATTTT	CASSWDREMPQHF
TRBJ2-7	-	-	12	TRBV30	TGTGCCTGGAGTGTACGAGGTTACGAGCAGTACTTC	CAWSVRGYEQYF
TRBJ2-2	once	-	14	TRBV7-2	TGTGCCAGCAGCCAAGCTAGGGATTCCGGGGAGCTGTTTTTT	CASSQARDSGELFF
TRBJ2-2	-	-	12	TRBV30	TGTGCCTGGAGGGCTTACACCGGGGAGCTGTTTTTT	CAWRAYTGELFF
TRBJ1-3	once	-	16	TRBV7-8	TGTGCCAGCAGCTTAGGACCCAGCCAGGGAGGAAACACCATATATTTT	CASSLGPSQGGNTIYF
TRBJ1-1	-	-	13	TRBV7-6	TGTGCCAGCAGCCCCTCCATGAACACTGAAGCTTTCTTT	CASSPSMNTEAFF
TRBJ1-4	-	-	12	TRBV14	TGTGCCAGCAGCCAGGGGGGAGAAAAACTGTTTTTT	CASSQGGEKLFF
TRBJ2-7	-	-	13	TRBV3-1/TRBV3-2	TGTGCCAGCAGCCCGGACATAACCTACGAGCAGTACTTC	CASSPDITYEQYF
TRBJ2-2	-	-	12	TRBV5-4	TGTGCCAGCAAACAGAACACCGGGGAGCTGTTTTTT	CASKQNTGELFF
TRBJ1-1	-	TRBD1	16	TRBV19	TGTGCCAGTAGTCCGCGACAGGGCCACATGAACACTGAAGCTTTCTTT	CASSPRQGHMNTEAFF
TRBJ1-6	-	-	17	TRBV18	TGTGCCAGCTCAGGGACGGGATCCAGCTCCTATAATTCACCCCTCCACTTT	CASSGTGSSSYNSPLHF
TRBJ2-7	-	-	14	TRBV19	TGTGCCAGTAGTATTCTCGGCGGAGCCTACGAGCAGTACTTC	CASSILGGAYEQYF